This T cell receptor beta chain was captured by sequencing in a study of OX40 agonist ivuxolimab in advanced cancers. Study context: Patients were treated with ivuxolimab, an agonistic anti-OX40 (CD134) antibody.

Data came from immunoSEQ multiplex PCR; TCRdb stores just in-frame clones and leaves some out. Of 50,000 to 70,000 clones detected, approximately 86% appear once; the ten largest clones hold 12%. With regard to this clone: What it recognizes is unknown.

Study-level findings and limits: In the 0.1 to 3.0 mg/kg range, CD4+ and CD8+ blood T cells had expanded clonally by week 6.

Per germline, CDR1 MNHNS and CDR2 SASEGT. The V gene lost 4 bases and the J gene lost 2 bases, with 12 bases spanning the gap. The CDR3 is made up of 14 amino acids. Baseline was the first blood sampling point, followed by cycle 4 day 1 and cycle 7 day 1. Here the sequenced sample was CD4+ or CD8+ T cells sorted from blood, taken in a trial of the OX40 agonist ivuxolimab. The receptor was isolated from an adult with an advanced solid tumor such as melanoma, head and neck, liver or kidney cancer. The chain joins TRBV6-1 to TRBJ2-7; unclear D gene. The chain's CDR3 is CASSVGKGAYEQYF. DNA of the CDR3: TGTGCCAGCAGTGTGGGGAAGGGTGCCTACGAGCAGTACTTC.